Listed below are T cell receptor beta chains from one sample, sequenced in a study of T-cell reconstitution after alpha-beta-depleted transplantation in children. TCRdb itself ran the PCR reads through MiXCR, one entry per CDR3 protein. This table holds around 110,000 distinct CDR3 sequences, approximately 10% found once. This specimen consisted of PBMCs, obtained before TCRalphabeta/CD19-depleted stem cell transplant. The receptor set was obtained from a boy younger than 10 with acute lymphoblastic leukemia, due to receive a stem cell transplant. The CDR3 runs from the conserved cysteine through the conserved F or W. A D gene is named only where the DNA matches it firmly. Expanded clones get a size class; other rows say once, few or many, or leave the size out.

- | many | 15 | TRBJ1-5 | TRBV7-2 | CASSDQGYSNQPQHF | TGTGCCAGCAGCGACCAGGGCTATAGCAATCAGCCCCAGCATTTT
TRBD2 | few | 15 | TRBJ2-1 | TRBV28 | CASSFVAGTYNEQFF | TGTGCCAGCAGCTTCGTAGCGGGAACCTACAATGAGCAGTTCTTC
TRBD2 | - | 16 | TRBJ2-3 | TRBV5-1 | CASSPGAGGRTDTQYF | TGCGCCAGCAGCCCGGGGGCGGGAGGCCGCACAGATACGCAGTATTTT
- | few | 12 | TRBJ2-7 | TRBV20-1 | CSAVAGLYEQYF | TGCAGTGCCGTGGCGGGTCTTTACGAGCAGTACTTC
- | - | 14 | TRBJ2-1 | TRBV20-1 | CSGLGRSSYNEQFF | TGCAGTGGCCTAGGGCGGTCCTCCTACAATGAGCAGTTCTTC
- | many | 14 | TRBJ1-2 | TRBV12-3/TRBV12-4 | CASSLRGSGYGYTF | TGTGCCAGCAGTTTGAGGGGATCCGGCTATGGCTACACCTTC
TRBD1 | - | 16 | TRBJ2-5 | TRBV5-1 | CASSRGQGSGQETQYF | TGCGCCAGCAGCCGCGGACAGGGGAGCGGGCAAGAGACCCAGTACTTC
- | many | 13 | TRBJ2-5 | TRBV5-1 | CASRSGAEETQYF | TGCGCCAGCAGGTCAGGGGCGGAGGAGACCCAGTACTTC
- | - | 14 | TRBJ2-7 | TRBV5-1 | CASGTQGTTYEQYF | TGCGCCAGCGGAACACAGGGGACTACCTACGAGCAGTACTTC
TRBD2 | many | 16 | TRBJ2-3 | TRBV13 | CASSFASGSRRDTQYF | TGTGCCAGCAGCTTCGCTAGCGGGAGTAGGAGAGATACGCAGTATTTT
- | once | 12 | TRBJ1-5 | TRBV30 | CAWSRPNQPQHF | TGTGCCTGGAGTCGCCCTAATCAGCCCCAGCATTTT
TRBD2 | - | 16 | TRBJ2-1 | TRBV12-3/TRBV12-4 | CASSSLTSRPYNEQFF | TGTGCCAGCAGTTCCTTGACTAGCCGACCCTACAATGAGCAGTTCTTC
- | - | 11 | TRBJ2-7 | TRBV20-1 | CSASSLYEQYF | TGCAGTGCTAGTAGCCTCTACGAGCAGTACTTC
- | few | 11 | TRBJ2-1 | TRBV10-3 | CATGAANEQFF | TGTGCCACCGGAGCGGCCAATGAGCAGTTCTTC
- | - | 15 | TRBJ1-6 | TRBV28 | CASSLILDLNSPLHF | TGTGCCAGCAGTTTAATCCTGGATTTAAATTCACCCCTCCACTTT
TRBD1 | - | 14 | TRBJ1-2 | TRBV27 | CATRPGTGRIGYTF | TGTGCCACCCGTCCCGGGACAGGGAGGATAGGATACACCTTC
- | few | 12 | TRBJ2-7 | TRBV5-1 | CASSSTLREQYF | TGCGCCAGCAGCTCCACCCTTCGCGAGCAGTACTTC
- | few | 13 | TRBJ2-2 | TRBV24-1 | CATGVPNTGELFF | TGTGCCACCGGGGTCCCGAACACCGGGGAGCTGTTTTTT
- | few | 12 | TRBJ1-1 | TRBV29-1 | CSGHGRNTEAFF | TGCAGCGGACATGGACGGAACACTGAAGCTTTCTTT
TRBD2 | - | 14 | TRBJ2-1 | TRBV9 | CASSYGEGYNEQFF | TGTGCCAGCAGTTATGGGGAGGGCTACAATGAGCAGTTCTTT
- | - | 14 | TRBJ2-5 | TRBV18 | CASSPVLLEETQYF | TGTGCCAGCTCACCAGTACTTTTGGAGGAGACCCAGTACTTC
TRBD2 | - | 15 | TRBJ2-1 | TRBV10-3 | CATMAVASGANEQFF | TGTGCCACAATGGCGGTAGCTAGCGGGGCGAATGAGCAGTTCTTC
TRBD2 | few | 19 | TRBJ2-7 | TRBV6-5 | CASSYSSGLAGAGPYEQYF | TGTGCCAGCAGTTACTCCTCGGGACTAGCGGGAGCAGGGCCCTACGAGCAGTACTTC
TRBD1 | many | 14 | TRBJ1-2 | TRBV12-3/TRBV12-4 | CASSPNDRGYGYTF | TGTGCCAGCAGTCCGAACGACAGGGGCTATGGCTACACCTTC
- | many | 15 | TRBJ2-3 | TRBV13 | CASSPWGPSTDTQYF | TGTGCCAGCAGCCCGTGGGGGCCCTCCACAGATACGCAGTATTTT
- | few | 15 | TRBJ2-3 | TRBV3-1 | CASSREGLSTDTQYF | TGTGCCAGCAGCCGAGAGGGCCTTAGCACAGATACGCAGTATTTT